The text below deals with one T cell receptor (beta chain). It was during active infection that Seattle patients were enrolled and then longitudinally followed. The CDR3 loop spans 15 amino acids. Per the germline V gene, CDR1 is MDHEN and CDR2 is SYDVKM. Trimming stripped 4 bases from V and 7 bases from J, with 19 bases between. The sample comes from a study of blood T cell repertoires in COVID-19. About the research overall: Acute and convalescent COVID-19 specimens originated in the United States, Italy and Spain. T cells, B-cell-depleted T cells, or PBMCs supplied cDNA or gDNA.

Methods used by the authors: Nucleated cell number was recorded as an estimate derived from reference gene primer amplification. Only in-frame clones appear in the TCRdb table, and some are missing; sequencing was by immunoSEQ multiplex PCR. The V and J calls and clone size were taken over from that table, and D and trimming were inferred from the DNA. The profile shows over 100,000 clones, approximately 90% of them singletons. The clonotype comes from a woman between 45 and 60 years old with COVID-19, enrolled during active disease. V usage is TRBV28 and J usage is TRBJ1-2, with a possible D match to TRBD1 (6 bases). What was sequenced was peripheral blood. The CDR3 DNA follows: TGTGCCAGCAGTTACAATGCCGGGGGGGCGACTGGCTACACCTTC. Amino acid sequence: CASSYNAGGATGYTF.